A single sample is the source of the 16 T cell receptor beta chains below, sequenced in a study of cytomegalovirus exposure and HLA in healthy donors. This PCR relied on a set of 60 Vbeta primers and 13 Jbeta primers. This table comes from immunoSEQ multiplex PCR, and its TCRdb copy is limited to in-frame clones, with some not included. The sample yields approximately 170,000 clones, over 70% seen once. The source material was PBMCs. The receptor source for this set is a female donor in good health and CMV-seronegative.

The chain is built from TRBV2 and TRBJ1-5, with unresolved D. From germline, CDR1 is SNHLY and CDR2 FYNNEI. The CDR3 runs 13 residues. V was clipped by 6 bases and J by 3 bases, with 9 bases between them. This CDR3 reads CASSWSFNQPQHF. The CDR3 DNA follows: TGTGCCAGCAGCTGGAGCTTCAATCAGCCCCAGCATTTT.

Concerning this clone itself: This specimen includes other DNA sequences encoding the same CDR3. This chain uses TRBV2 with TRBJ2-3, with 7 bases fitting TRBD2. There are 15 residues in the CDR3. Germline V gives CDR1 SNHLY, CDR2 FYNNEI. Germline trimming cut 4 bases from V and 0 bases from J; bases unmatched to any gene: 4. The CDR3 nucleotides are TGTGCCAGCAGTGTGCTAGCGGTTAGCACAGATACGCAGTATTTT. Translating gives CASSVLAVSTDTQYF.

In this sample, this clone turned up a few times. V is TRBV5-6 and J is TRBJ2-2, with TRBD2 as a possible D gene (5 bases). Trimming stripped 6 bases from V and 4 bases from J, with 13 bases between. Germline V gene data show CDR1 as SGHDT and CDR2 as YYEEEE. CDR3 length equals 14 residues. CDR3: CASTPGGLTGELFF. CDR3 DNA: TGTGCCAGCACCCCGGGCGGGCTCACCGGGGAGCTGTTTTTT. Combining the CDR3 with reference TRBV5-6 and TRBJ2-2 gives the whole variable domain DAGVTQSPTHLIKTRGQQVTLRCSPKSGHDTVSWYQQALGQGPQFIFQYYEEEERQRGNFPDRFSGHQFPNYSSELNVNALLLGDSALYLCASTPGGLTGELFFGEGSRLTVL.

In nucleotides, the CDR3 is TGTGCCAGCAGTTTATCAGGGTTTACTTCGTCCTACGAGCAGTACTTC. It translates to CASSLSGFTSSYEQYF. The chain employs TRBV28 and TRBJ2-7; the D gene is possibly TRBD1 (5 bases). CDR3 length equals 16 residues. Germline CDR1 is MDHEN and CDR2 is SYDVKM. V lost 1 base and J lost 1, with 14 bases in between. Based on the CDR3 plus reference TRBV28 and TRBJ2-7, the full variable domain is DVKVTQSSRYLVKRTGEKVFLECVQDMDHENMFWYRQDPGLGLRLIYFSYDVKMKEKGDIPEGYSVSREKKERFSLILESASTNQTSMYLCASSLSGFTSSYEQYFGPGTRLTVT.

This clone turned up a few times. V gene TRBV7-9 combines with J gene TRBJ1-2, with 8 bases identical to TRBD1. The germline V gene has CDR1 SEHNR and CDR2 FQNEAQ (reference sequence). The CDR3 is made up of 13 amino acids. J lost 4 bases, V lost 5 bases, and 3 bases had no gene match. For the CDR3, the DNA is TGTGCCAGCAGCCTGGGACAGGTCTATGGCTACACCTTC. It specifies CASSLGQVYGYTF.

This chain links TRBV5-3 with TRBJ2-3; D is possibly TRBD1 (6 bases). TRBV5-3 is an open reading frame, and its role is uncertain. The V and J ends lost 0 bases and 1 base respectively, with 9 bases between them. This CDR3 has 15 amino acids. This CDR3 is CARSLDGGRTDTQYF. CDR3 coding DNA: TGTGCCAGAAGCTTGGATGGGGGCCGCACAGATACGCAGTATTTT.

This clone is a singleton in its sample. The chain has TRBV11-2 and TRBJ1-2; D is ambiguous. The CDR3 contains 15 residues. V was pared by 2 bases and J by 2 bases, with 12 bases between. The germline gives CDR1 SGHAT, CDR2 FQNNGV. The CDR3, as DNA: TGTGCCAGCAGCTTATTTATTGGCTCAAACTATGGCTACACCTTC. The encoded protein is CASSLFIGSNYGYTF.

The chain carries TRBV7-6 and TRBJ1-4, with TRBD1 matching over 9 bases. In germline, CDR1 is SGHVS, CDR2 FNYEAQ. This CDR3 comprises 17 residues. J was trimmed by 3 bases and V by 5 bases; bases with no gene match: 10. CDR3 in amino acids: CASSQYTGGVPNEKLFF. The CDR3, as DNA: TGTGCCAGCAGCCAGTATACAGGGGGCGTTCCTAATGAAAAACTGTTTTTT.

A few counts support this clone. The V gene is TRBV5-1, the J gene TRBJ2-4, with D possibly TRBD2 on 6 matching bases. CDR1 and CDR2 from the germline V gene are SGHRS and YFSETQ. V was trimmed by 0 bases and J by 6 bases, leaving 7 bases between them. This CDR3 spans 13 amino acids. The CDR3 loop is CASSLGGVNIQYF. Written as DNA, the CDR3 is TGCGCCAGCAGCTTGGGGGGGGTAAACATTCAGTACTTC.

This clone was observed a handful of times. V is TRBV11-2 and J is TRBJ2-3; 9 bases are a match to TRBD2. Germline V lookup: CDR1 SGHAT, CDR2 FQNNGV. V was clipped by 1 base and J by 4 bases; unmatched bases: 6. The CDR3 runs to 16 residues. The CDR3 coding sequence is TGTGCCAGCAGCTTAGTGGGCGGGGGGGCGGCAGATACGCAGTATTTT. Amino acids: CASSLVGGGAADTQYF.

The V gene is TRBV6-5, the J gene TRBJ1-5; 7 bases align to TRBD1. CDR1 and CDR2 (germline): MNHEY, SVGAGI. Trimming removed 6 bases from V and 2 bases from J; junction bases left unmatched: 4. The CDR3 runs 14 residues. Written as DNA, the CDR3 is TGTGCCAGCAGATCCGGACAGGGCAATCAGCCCCAGCATTTT. It specifies CASRSGQGNQPQHF.

The rearrangement links TRBV6-1 to TRBJ1-2; the D is unclear. Trimming shortened V by 2 bases and J by 4 bases, and 8 bases separated the two germline ends. CDR3 length equals 13 residues. CDR1 is MNHNS and CDR2 is SASEGT in the germline V gene. The CDR3 spells CASSEFSSYGYTF. In DNA form, the CDR3 reads TGTGCCAGCAGTGAATTTTCCAGCTATGGCTACACCTTC.

V gene TRBV14 combines with J gene TRBJ2-1, with TRBD1 as a possible D gene (6 bases). Trimming shortened V by 0 bases and J by 3 bases, and 12 bases separated the two germline ends. The germline gives CDR1 SGHDN, CDR2 FVKESK. The CDR3 covers 16 residues. The CDR3 here is CASSQDAGVYYNEQFF. The CDR3 bases are TGTGCCAGCAGCCAAGACGCAGGGGTATACTACAATGAGCAGTTCTTC.

This sequence joins TRBV9 and TRBJ2-7, with 10 bases identical to TRBD2. The ends lost 0 bases at V and 3 bases at J; junction bases unmatched: 3. The CDR3 spans 15 residues. Germline V gene data show CDR1 as SGDLS and CDR2 as YYNGEE. The CDR3 bases are TGTGCCAGCAGCGTAGGGTCTAGCGGGAGCTACGAGCAGTACTTC. Translating it yields CASSVGSSGSYEQYF. The whole variable domain, filled in from reference TRBV9 and TRBJ2-7, reads DSGVTQTPKHLITATGQRVTLRCSPRSGDLSVYWYQQSLDQGLQFLIQYYNGEERAKGNILERFSAQQFPDLHSELNLSSLELGDSALYFCASSVGSSGSYEQYFGPGTRLTVT.

The chain is built from TRBV10-3 and TRBJ2-1; D is possibly TRBD2 (5 bases). The V gene lost 0 bases and the J gene lost 9 bases, with 12 bases spanning the gap. This CDR3 contains 14 residues. CDR1 and CDR2 (germline): ENHRY, SYGVKD. The CDR3 loop is CAISESGDLSEQFF. In nucleotides, the CDR3 is TGTGCCATCAGTGAGTCCGGGGATCTGAGTGAGCAGTTCTTC.

The rearrangement links TRBV5-1 to TRBJ1-2; possible D gene TRBD1, 5 bases. V was pared by 1 base and J by 3 bases, with 7 bases between. The CDR3 totals 13 residues. Germline CDR1 SGHRS, CDR2 YFSETQ. CDR3 residues: CASSLRGDYGYTF. The CDR3 DNA follows: TGCGCCAGCAGCTTGAGGGGCGACTATGGCTACACCTTC. The entire variable domain, with the rest obtained from reference TRBV5-1 and TRBJ1-2, is as follows: KAGVTQTPRYLIKTRGQQVTLSCSPISGHRSVSWYQQTPGQGLQFLFEYFSETQRNKGNFPGRFSGRQFSNSRSEMNVSTLELGDSALYLCASSLRGDYGYTFGSGTRLTVV.